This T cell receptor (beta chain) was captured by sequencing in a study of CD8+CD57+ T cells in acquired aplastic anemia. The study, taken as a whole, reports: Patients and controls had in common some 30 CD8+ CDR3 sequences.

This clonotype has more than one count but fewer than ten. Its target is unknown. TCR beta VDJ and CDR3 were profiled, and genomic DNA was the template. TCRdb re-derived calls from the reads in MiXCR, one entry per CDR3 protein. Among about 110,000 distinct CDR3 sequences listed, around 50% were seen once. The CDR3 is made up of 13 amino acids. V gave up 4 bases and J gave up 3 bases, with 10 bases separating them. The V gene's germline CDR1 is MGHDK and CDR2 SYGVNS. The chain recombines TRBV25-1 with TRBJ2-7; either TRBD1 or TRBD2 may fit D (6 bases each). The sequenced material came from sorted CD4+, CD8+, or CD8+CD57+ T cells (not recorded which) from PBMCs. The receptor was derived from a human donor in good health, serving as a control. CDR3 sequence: CASSGGDNYEQYF. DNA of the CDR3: TGTGCCAGCAGTGGGGGGGACAACTACGAGCAGTACTTC.